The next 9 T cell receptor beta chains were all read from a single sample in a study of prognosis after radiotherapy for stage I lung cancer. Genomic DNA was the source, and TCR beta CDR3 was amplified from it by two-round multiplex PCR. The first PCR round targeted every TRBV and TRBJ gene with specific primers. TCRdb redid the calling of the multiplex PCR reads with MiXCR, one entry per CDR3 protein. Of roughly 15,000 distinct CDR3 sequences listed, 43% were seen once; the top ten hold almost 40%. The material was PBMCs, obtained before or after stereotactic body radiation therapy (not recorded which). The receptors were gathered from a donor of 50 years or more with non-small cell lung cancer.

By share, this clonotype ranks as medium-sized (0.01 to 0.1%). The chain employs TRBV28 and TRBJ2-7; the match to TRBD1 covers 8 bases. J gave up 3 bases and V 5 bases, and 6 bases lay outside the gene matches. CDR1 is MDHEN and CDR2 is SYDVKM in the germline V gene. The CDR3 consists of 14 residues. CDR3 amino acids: CASSILGQGYEQYF. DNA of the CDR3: TGTGCCAGCAGTATCCTCGGACAGGGCTACGAGCAGTACTTC.

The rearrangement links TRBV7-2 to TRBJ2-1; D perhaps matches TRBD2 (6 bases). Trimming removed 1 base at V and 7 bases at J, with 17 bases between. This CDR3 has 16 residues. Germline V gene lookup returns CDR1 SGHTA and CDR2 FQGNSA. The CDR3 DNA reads TGTGCCAGCAGCTTAGGTAGCGGCCCCTTCCAGAATGAGCAGTTCTTC. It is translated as CASSLGSGPFQNEQFF.

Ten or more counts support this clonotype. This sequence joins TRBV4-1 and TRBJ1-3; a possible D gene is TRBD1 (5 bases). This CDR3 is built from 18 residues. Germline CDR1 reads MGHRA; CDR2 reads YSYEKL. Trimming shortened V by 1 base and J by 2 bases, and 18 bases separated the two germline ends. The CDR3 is CASSQVSWGLSPGNTIYF. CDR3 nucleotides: TGCGCCAGCAGCCAAGTTTCTTGGGGCCTGAGCCCTGGAAACACCATATATTTT.

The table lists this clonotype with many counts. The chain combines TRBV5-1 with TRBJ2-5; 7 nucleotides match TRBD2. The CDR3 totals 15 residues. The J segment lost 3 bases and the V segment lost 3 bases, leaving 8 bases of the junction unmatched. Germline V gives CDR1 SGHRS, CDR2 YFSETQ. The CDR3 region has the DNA TGCGCCAGCAGCTCCGTAGGAGGGAGGGAAGAGACCCAGTACTTC. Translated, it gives CASSSVGGREETQYF.

The CDR3 is CACPSGASSSGANVLTF. For the CDR3, the DNA is TGTGCCTGCCCCTCTGGGGCCAGCTCTTCTGGGGCCAACGTCCTGACTTTC. The V call is TRBV30, the J call TRBJ2-6, with D perhaps TRBD1 (5 bases). V was pared by 6 bases and J by 1 base, with 19 bases between. CDR3 length equals 17 residues. The germline CDR1 and CDR2 sequences are GTSNPN and SVGIG (reference sequence). Full variable domain (missing parts from reference TRBV30 and TRBJ2-6): SQTIHQWPATLVQPVGSPLSLECTVEGTSNPNLYWYRQAAGRGLQLLFYSVGIGQISSEVPQNLSASRPQDRQFILSSKKLLLSDSGFYLCACPSGASSSGANVLTFGAGSRLTVL.

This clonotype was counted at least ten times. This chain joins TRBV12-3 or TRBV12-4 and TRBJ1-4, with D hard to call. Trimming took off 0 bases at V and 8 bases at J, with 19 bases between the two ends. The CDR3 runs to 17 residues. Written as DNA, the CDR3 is TGTGCCAGCAGTTTAGCGCTTGGAGGGCGACCCGCGGAAAAACTGTTTTTT. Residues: CASSLALGGRPAEKLFF.

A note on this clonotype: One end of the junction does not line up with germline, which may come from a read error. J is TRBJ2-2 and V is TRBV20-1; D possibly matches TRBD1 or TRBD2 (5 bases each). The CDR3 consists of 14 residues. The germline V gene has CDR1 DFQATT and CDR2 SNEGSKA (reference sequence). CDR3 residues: CSARRQGNTWELFF. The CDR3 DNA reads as TGCAGTGCTAGACGGCAGGGAAACACCTGGGAGCTTTTTTTT.

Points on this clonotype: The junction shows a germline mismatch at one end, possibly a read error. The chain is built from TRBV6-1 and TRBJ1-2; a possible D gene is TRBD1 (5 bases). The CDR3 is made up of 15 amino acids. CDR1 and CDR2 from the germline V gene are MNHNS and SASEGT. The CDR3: CSSSALQGANYGYTF. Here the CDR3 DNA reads TGTTCCAGCAGTGCCCTCCAGGGTGCCAACTATGGCTACACCTTC.

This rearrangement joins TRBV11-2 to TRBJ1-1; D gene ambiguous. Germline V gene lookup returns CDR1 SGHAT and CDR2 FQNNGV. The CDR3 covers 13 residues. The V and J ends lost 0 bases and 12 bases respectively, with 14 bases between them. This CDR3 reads CASSLDSTSGSFF. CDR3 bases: TGTGCCAGCAGCTTAGATTCCACATCGGGCTCTTTCTTT.